This is a list of T cell receptor beta chains from one sample in a study of blood T cell repertoires in COVID-19. Some clones are missing from TCRdb's copy, which holds only in-frame ones; the method was immunoSEQ multiplex PCR. Here the sample spans around 35,000 clones, approximately 89% being singletons. The specimen sequenced was peripheral blood. Source of these receptors: a human donor in a cohort sampled during active COVID-19. The conserved cysteine and the conserved F or W are not part of the CDR3 here.

v_gene: TRBV13
CDR3aa: ASSLKAGDLNEKLF

v_gene: TRBV30
CDR3aa: AWRAAGIRNTEAF

v_gene: TRBV11-3
CDR3aa: ASSLGGEAF

v_gene: TRBV7-9
CDR3aa: ASSPDRGRPGNTIY

v_gene: TRBV27
CDR3aa: ASSPRTSGAVDTQY

v_gene: TRBV7-9
CDR3aa: ASSSEEGTGDNEQF

v_gene: TRBV5-1
CDR3aa: ASSPFDNEQF

v_gene: TRBV6-5
CDR3aa: ASTGYSGDTQY

v_gene: TRBV10-3
CDR3aa: AISEGLAGGQETQY

v_gene: TRBV7-8
CDR3aa: ASSSDRVSTGELF

v_gene: TRBV4-2
CDR3aa: ASSQIGTSGRNEQF

v_gene: TRBV6-5
CDR3aa: ASSYGGAAEAF

v_gene: TRBV6-6
CDR3aa: ASSHQGATEAF

v_gene: TRBV6-5
CDR3aa: ASTSPTSNTEAF

v_gene: TRBV10-2
CDR3aa: ATDSPGETQY

v_gene: TRBV21-1
CDR3aa: ASSKKPEGTYEQY

v_gene: TRBV19
CDR3aa: ASSIEALAGGAPYNEQF

v_gene: TRBV25-1
CDR3aa: ASIERTGELF

v_gene: TRBV2
CDR3aa: ASSVLAGGGDTQY

v_gene: TRBV9
CDR3aa: ASSEDQGWNYGYT

v_gene: TRBV9
CDR3aa: ASSPQAVTYEQY

v_gene: TRBV7-9
CDR3aa: ASSFQLASYEQY

v_gene: TRBV2
CDR3aa: ATVGQAYEAF

v_gene: TRBV5-1
CDR3aa: ASSVDRRSGNTIY

v_gene: TRBV12-3/TRBV12-4
CDR3aa: ASVEGNYGYT

v_gene: TRBV19
CDR3aa: ASSIPGQLITGELF

v_gene: TRBV27
CDR3aa: ASSLSAGLYNEQF

v_gene: TRBV9
CDR3aa: ASSVGLTEEGQGRFYGYT

v_gene: TRBV11-2
CDR3aa: ASSRGQVNEQF

v_gene: TRBV30
CDR3aa: AWSPGTSGQETQY

v_gene: TRBV7-3
CDR3aa: ASSFGTSGDHEQY

v_gene: TRBV6-5
CDR3aa: ASSQDRAVTGELF

v_gene: TRBV6-5
CDR3aa: ASSDGGFQPQH

v_gene: TRBV19
CDR3aa: ASSSRGLGTGELF

v_gene: TRBV28
CDR3aa: ASSLYHSSYEQY

v_gene: TRBV19
CDR3aa: ASSIRQDSYEQY

v_gene: TRBV19
CDR3aa: ASAGMQRDGYT

v_gene: TRBV7-3
CDR3aa: ASSPDGTGSYEQY

v_gene: TRBV6-1
CDR3aa: ASSRQGGNQPQH

v_gene: TRBV24-1
CDR3aa: ATSDPPDGRNEQF

v_gene: TRBV6-6
CDR3aa: ASRTGRINEQF

v_gene: TRBV7-9
CDR3aa: ASSITGTGNEKLF

v_gene: TRBV6-5
CDR3aa: ASTKSTENTEAF

v_gene: TRBV21-1
CDR3aa: ASIFRDRRYEQY

v_gene: TRBV20-1
CDR3aa: SASVSGTAIYEQY

v_gene: TRBV5-1
CDR3aa: ASRQGDPLNTEAF

v_gene: TRBV19
CDR3aa: ASSPPNEYGYT

v_gene: TRBV7-2
CDR3aa: ASSPRLAGPDTQY

v_gene: TRBV19
CDR3aa: ASSPLGHSTDTQY

v_gene: TRBV4-1
CDR3aa: ASSPGQGSYGYT

v_gene: TRBV5-5
CDR3aa: ASSPGPTQGNQPQH

v_gene: TRBV6-5
CDR3aa: ASSTRGEQF

v_gene: TRBV2
CDR3aa: ASSGQGGQPQH